The 25 T cell receptor beta chains reported below all come from one sample, sequenced in a study of tumor-infiltrating lymphocytes in primary liver carcinoma. Total RNA (approximately 0.5 ug) served as template for TCR beta cDNA synthesis primed by a constant-region primer. Researchers made the TCR beta libraries by running three nested multiplex PCR rounds with slightly modified ARM-PCR. Rounds one and two of PCR, each of roughly 10 cycles, were primed with TRBV1-TRBV30 forward primers and a C-beta reverse primer. TCRdb analysed the multiplex PCR reads with MiXCR anew, one entry per CDR3 protein. The sample shows 40,000 or so distinct CDR3 sequences, more than 70% of them seen only once. It was from approximately 20-30 mg of unsorted bulk tissue that RNA and DNA were co-extracted. Sequenced: tumor-adjacent normal liver tissue. These receptors all come from a man aged 40-49 years with primary liver carcinoma and hepatitis B virus infection.

The genes are TRBV12-3 or TRBV12-4 and TRBJ1-6, with unresolved D. V dropped 6 bases and J dropped 5 bases, with 14 bases sitting between them. The CDR3 has 15 residues. The CDR3 spells CASRSGWMDNSPLHF. The CDR3, as DNA: TGTGCCAGCAGGTCCGGGTGGATGGATAATTCACCCCTCCACTTT.

The chain recombines TRBV9 with TRBJ2-3; 8 nucleotides match TRBD1. V lost 3 bases to trimming and J lost 4 bases; unmatched junction nucleotides: 7. CDR3 length: 15 residues. Germline assignment: CDR1 SGDLS and CDR2 YYNGEE. The CDR3 loop reads CASSAMGQVSDTQYF. The CDR3 DNA reads as TGTGCCAGCAGCGCGATGGGACAGGTCTCAGATACGCAGTATTTT.

For this clonotype: A read error is likely, as this CDR3 ends without the conserved phenylalanine or tryptophan. The chain couples TRBV29-1 to TRBJ1-1; TRBD1 matches 8 bases. The CDR3 has 14 amino acids. CDR1 is SQVTM and CDR2 is ANQGSEA in the germline V gene. CDR3 sequence: CGVETGVGETEAFL. For the CDR3, the DNA is TGCGGCGTTGAGACAGGGGTGGGGGAAACTGAAGCTTTCTTA.

This clonotype occurred once. The conserved phenylalanine or tryptophan normally closing the CDR3 is absent here, so this likely arose from a read error. The chain has TRBV29-1 and TRBJ2-5; 10 bases match TRBD1. J was trimmed by 5 bases and V by 6 bases; bases with no gene match: 9. Germline values: CDR1 SQVTM, CDR2 ANQGSEA. The CDR3 runs 14 residues. The CDR3 DNA reads TGCAGCGTCGCCCGGGACAGGGGAGGGGAGACCCAGTACTAC. It codes for CSVARDRGGETQYY.

On this clonotype: This CDR3 fails to terminate in the conserved phenylalanine or tryptophan, so it likely reflects a read error. The DNA is omitted, as the CDR3 cannot be located on it reliably, and the CDR3 follows TCRdb's listing. This chain connects TRBV2 to TRBJ2-4. Ends included, the CDR3 has 14 residues. Germline V gives CDR1 SNHLY, CDR2 FYNNEI. The CDR3 reads CAISEGQGINIKYY.

Comments on this clonotype: Given a much more abundant clone one base away, this may be a read error. The gene calls are TRBV4-1 and TRBJ2-5; D unclear. There are 15 residues in the CDR3. Germline V gives CDR1 MGHRA, CDR2 YSYEKL. The CDR3 region has the DNA TGCGCCGGCAGCCAGTGCACAGTGCTAGAGGAGACCCAGTACTTC. Encoded protein: CAGSQCTVLEETQYF.

Note on this clonotype: One end of the junction does not line up with germline, which may come from a read error. J is TRBJ1-2 and V is TRBV7-9; TRBD1 aligns across 11 bases. This CDR3 is 14 amino acids long. Germline lookup yields CDR1 SEHNR and CDR2 FQNEAQ (reference sequence). The CDR3 loop is CATRWDRGSHGYIF. In DNA, the CDR3 is TGTGCCACCAGATGGGACAGGGGGTCTCATGGCTACATCTTC.

To note about this clonotype: Possible read error: a much larger clone is one base away. The missing conserved phenylalanine or tryptophan at the end of this CDR3 makes a read error likely. This sequence joins TRBV29-1 and TRBJ2-7, with D tentatively TRBD1 (6 bases). Trimming pared 4 bases from V and 4 bases from J, leaving 11 bases between. The CDR3 has 12 residues. The germline gives CDR1 SQVTM, CDR2 ANQGSEA. The CDR3 DNA reads TGCAGCGTTGCCTCAGGGGATTACGAGCAGTACTAC. Translation gives CSVASGDYEQYY.

For this clonotype: The CDR3 carries no conserved terminal phenylalanine or tryptophan, so it likely arises from a read error. The chain employs TRBV7-9 and TRBJ2-7; D uncertain. The germline V gene has CDR1 SEHNR and CDR2 FQNEAQ (reference sequence). The CDR3 runs to 13 residues. This CDR3 is CASSSENSYDQYI. The CDR3 DNA reads as TGTGCCAGCAGCTCTGAGAACTCCTACGATCAGTACATC.

Note on this clonotype: Germline is not matched at one junction end, which may reflect a read error. V usage is TRBV7-9 and J usage is TRBJ1-2; 9 bases line up with TRBD1. The germline gives CDR1 SEHNR, CDR2 FQNEAQ (reference sequence). The CDR3 spans 14 residues. CDR3 DNA sequence: TGTGCCAGTAGATGGGACAGGGAGTTTCATGGATACACCTTC. Its protein product is CASRWDREFHGYTF.

Concerning this clonotype itself: This likely comes from a read error, as the CDR3 has no conserved phenylalanine or tryptophan at its end. The rearrangement links TRBV9 to TRBJ2-5; a weak D match, TRBD1 (6 bases). The CDR3 has 15 amino acids. The V end lost 0 bases, the J end lost 5 bases, and 14 bases lay between the germline ends. Germline CDR1 is SGDLS and CDR2 is YYNGEE. CDR3 DNA: TGTGCCAGCAGCGTAGGTGGGGGCGCAGGGGAGACCCAGTACTAC. This codes for CASSVGGGAGETQYY.

Concerning this clonotype: The germline gene is not matched at one end of the junction; a read error may be the cause. V usage is TRBV11-1 and J usage is TRBJ2-1, with 11 bases identical to TRBD2. The CDR3 consists of 20 residues. In germline, CDR1 is SGHAT, CDR2 FQDESV (reference sequence). For the CDR3, the DNA is TGTTCCAGCAGCATAGGAAAGACTAGCGGGGCCTCACGGTTCAGCAAAGAGCAGTTCTTC. The encoded protein is CSSSIGKTSGASRFSKEQFF.

Remarks on this clonotype: The junction does not match germline at one end; this may be a read error. V is TRBV5-4 and J is TRBJ2-1; 10 bases are shared with TRBD2. CDR3 length equals 16 residues. Germline V lookup: CDR1 SGHNT, CDR2 YYREEE (reference sequence). CDR3 DNA sequence: TGTGCCAGCAACTTGAGTCCTAGCGGGAGCCTCAATAAGCAGTTCTTC. Its protein is CASNLSPSGSLNKQFF.

The CDR3 sequence: CAITGAELDEQYF. DNA for the CDR3: TGTGCCATCACCGGGGCAGAGTTGGACGAGCAGTACTTC. V gene TRBV10-3 combines with J gene TRBJ2-7; D possibly matches TRBD1 or TRBD2 (5 bases each). The CDR3 has 13 residues. The V and J ends lost 7 bases and 5 bases respectively, with 15 bases between them. In germline, CDR1 is ENHRY, CDR2 SYGVKD.

As for this clonotype: One end of the junction fails to match germline, which may point to a read error. The chain uses TRBV6-5 and TRBJ2-3, with TRBD2 identical over 8 bases. Germline assignment: CDR1 MNHEY and CDR2 SVGAGI. The CDR3 totals 15 residues. The CDR3 nucleotides read TGTGTCAGCAACCTAGGACTAGCTGGGACAGATACGCAGTATTTT. It yields the protein CVSNLGLAGTDTQYF.

As concerns this clonotype: The germline gene is not matched at one end of the junction; a read error may be the cause. The V gene is TRBV11-2, the J gene TRBJ2-5; 10 nucleotides match TRBD2. Germline V gives CDR1 SGHAT, CDR2 FQNNGV. The CDR3 consists of 17 residues. The CDR3 DNA sequence: TGTGACAGTAGCTTAAGACTAGCGGGTGACTCGAGCGAGACCCAGTACTTT. Translated: CDSSLRLAGDSSETQYF.

The genes are TRBV10-3 and TRBJ2-1, with 9 nucleotides matching TRBD2. Per germline, CDR1 ENHRY and CDR2 SYGVKD. The CDR3 contains 16 residues. The V segment lost 8 bases and the J segment 10 bases; nucleotides outside the gene matches: 18. This CDR3 is CAICVDSGSPVNEQFF. Here the CDR3 DNA reads TGTGCCATCTGTGTAGATAGCGGGAGCCCAGTCAACGAGCAGTTCTTC.

As for this clonotype: An end of the junction differs from the germline gene, which may be a read error. The chain combines TRBV5-1 with TRBJ1-4; 7 positions match TRBD1. This CDR3 spans 14 amino acids. Germline lookup yields CDR1 SGHRS and CDR2 YFSETQ. DNA for the CDR3: TGCGCCAGCAGCGAGGGACAGAGGAATGAAAAAATGGTTTTT. Translating it yields CASSEGQRNEKMVF.

In its sample, this clonotype was seen many times. The CDR3 region has the DNA TGCGCCAGCAGTCAAGGTGGGGGGCGTAGGAACATTCAGTACTTC. Its translation is CASSQGGGRRNIQYF. This rearrangement joins TRBV23-1 to TRBJ2-4; D is tentatively TRBD1 or TRBD2 (6 bases each). TRBV23-1 belongs to the ORF category, with a function that is uncertain. The CDR3 totals 15 residues. Trimming left V 2 bases short and J 7 bases short, with 15 bases between.

On this clonotype itself: Given the absence of the conserved phenylalanine or tryptophan at the CDR3 end, a read error is likely. No DNA is shown, since the ends of the CDR3 on it are uncertain; the CDR3 is the one TCRdb lists. This chain uses TRBV5-1 with TRBJ2-3. The CDR3 extends over 16 residues, inclusive of both ends. Per the germline V gene, CDR1 is SGHRS and CDR2 is YFSETQ. CDR3 protein: CASSLNGRTSTDTHYY.

The sample holds a few counts of this clonotype. Germline and junction disagree at one end, which may indicate a read error. This chain uses TRBV7-9 with TRBJ2-7; 10 bases agree with TRBD2. This CDR3 is built from 15 residues. The germline V gene has CDR1 SEHNR and CDR2 FQNEAQ (reference sequence). The DNA of the CDR3 is TGTGCCAACAGCTCACCTAGCGGGGGCCTCGGCGAGCAGTACTTC. Its translation is CANSSPSGGLGEQYF.

This chain links TRBV28 with TRBJ2-7; possibly TRBD2 for D (6 bases). The CDR3 consists of 16 residues. Trimming stripped 7 bases from V and 1 base from J, with 20 bases between. Germline CDR1 is MDHEN and CDR2 is SYDVKM. CDR3 sequence (DNA): TGTGCCAGCACCCCAAGGACTATCGGGCTTTCCTACGAGCAGTACTTC. It specifies CASTPRTIGLSYEQYF.

Turning to this clonotype: The junction does not match germline at one end; this may be a read error. This sequence joins TRBV13 and TRBJ2-7, with D tentatively TRBD2 (6 bases). The germline CDR1 and CDR2 sequences are PRHDT and FYEKMQ (reference sequence). This CDR3 spans 15 amino acids. The CDR3 DNA sequence: TGCGCCAGCAGCCCATTAGGGGAGGAGTCCCACGAGCAGTACTTC. Translating gives CASSPLGEESHEQYF.

This clonotype was detected many times. The chain uses TRBV11-2 and TRBJ1-1, with TRBD1 matching over 7 bases. J was trimmed by 1 base and V by 6 bases; bases with no gene match: 17. CDR1 SGHAT and CDR2 FQNNGV come from the germline V gene. This CDR3 spans 18 amino acids. CDR3 nucleotide sequence: TGTGCCAGCAGTCGAGGGGGCACAGGTCCTTGGGGGAACACTGAAGCTTTCTTT. It encodes CASSRGGTGPWGNTEAFF. The whole variable domain, filled in from reference TRBV11-2 and TRBJ1-1, reads EAGVAQSPRYKIIEKRQSVAFWCNPISGHATLYWYQQILGQGPKLLIQFQNNGVVDDSQLPKDRFSAERLKGVDSTLKIQPAKLEDSAVYLCASSRGGTGPWGNTEAFFGQGTRLTVV.

This clonotype was seen ten or more times. This chain links TRBV10-1 with TRBJ2-5; D unresolved. Deletions cut 3 bases from V and 5 bases from J, with 13 bases between. This CDR3 contains 14 residues. Germline loops: CDR1 WNHNN, CDR2 SYGVQD (reference sequence). This CDR3 reads CASSETVTSETQYF. Written as DNA, the CDR3 is TGCGCCAGCAGTGAAACCGTAACCTCGGAGACCCAGTACTTC.